Below, 21 T cell receptor beta chains from the same sample are listed, as sequenced in a study of T-cell memory formation after mild COVID-19. TCRdb reanalysed the 5' RACE reads using MiXCR and keeps one entry per CDR3 protein. The sample carries approximately 48,000 distinct CDR3 sequences, approximately 6.6% recorded once. The specimen was PBMCs or a T cell subset sorted from them (not recorded which). These receptors all come from a man younger than 30 who had mild COVID-19 (a few samples of this study predate the infection). Cell type and time point are not known.

At least ten counts were recorded for this clonotype. J is TRBJ2-5 and V is TRBV5-1; perhaps TRBD2 as D (6 bases). This CDR3 contains 19 residues. From germline, CDR1 is SGHRS and CDR2 YFSETQ. V shed 0 bases and J shed 3 bases, with 24 bases lying between them. The DNA for the CDR3 is TGCGCCAGCAGCTTGGCCGGGGCAGGAGGGCCCCCTGGAGAAGAGACCCAGTACTTC. Residues: CASSLAGAGGPPGEETQYF. The full variable domain, its missing parts supplied by reference TRBV5-1 and TRBJ2-5, is KAGVTQTPRYLIKTRGQQVTLSCSPISGHRSVSWYQQTPGQGLQFLFEYFSETQRNKGNFPGRFSGRQFSNSRSEMNVSTLELGDSALYLCASSLAGAGGPPGEETQYFGPGTRLLVL.

The table lists this clonotype with a few counts. The chain uses TRBV4-3 and TRBJ1-3; TRBD1 matches at 7 bases. Germline-derived CDR1 and CDR2 are LGHNA and YSLEER. V gave up 6 bases and J gave up 4 bases; unmatched junction bases: 6. The CDR3 sequence is 14 residues long. The CDR3 nucleotides read TGCGCCAGCAGTCCGCAGGGGGAAGGAAACACCATATATTTT. Translation: CASSPQGEGNTIYF.

In its sample, this clonotype was seen many times. V is TRBV29-1 and J is TRBJ2-5; 7 nucleotides agree with TRBD1. V gave up 5 bases and J gave up 2 bases; unmatched junction bases: 2. CDR1 is SQVTM and CDR2 is ANQGSEA in the germline V gene. CDR3 length equals 12 residues. The CDR3, as DNA: TGCAGCGTTAGGGGGCCTCAAGAGACCCAGTACTTC. The encoded protein is CSVRGPQETQYF.

This clonotype was seen many times. The rearrangement joins TRBV7-9 to TRBJ2-5; 8 positions match TRBD2. The CDR3 consists of 13 residues. Looked up from germline, CDR1 is SEHNR and CDR2 is FQNEAQ (reference sequence). The ends lost 4 bases at V and 7 bases at J; junction bases unmatched: 5. The CDR3 region has the DNA TGTGCCAGCAGCTCGGGACTAGAAGGGACCCAGTACTTC. Translated, it gives CASSSGLEGTQYF. Together with reference TRBV7-9 and TRBJ2-5, the CDR3 gives the full variable domain: DTGVSQNPRHKITKRGQNVTFRCDPISEHNRLYWYRQTLGQGPEFLTYFQNEAQLEKSRLLSDRFSAERPKGSFSTLEIQRTEQGDSAMYLCASSSGLEGTQYFGPGTRLLVL.

This clonotype was seen a handful of times. V gene TRBV5-1 combines with J gene TRBJ2-1; 13 bases match TRBD2. CDR1 and CDR2 (germline): SGHRS, YFSETQ. This CDR3 comprises 16 residues. With 0 bases clipped from V and 4 bases from J, the junction kept 1 base outside the gene matches. The CDR3 DNA reads as TGCGCCAGCAGCTTGGCGGGACTAGCGGGGTACAATGAGCAGTTCTTC. Protein sequence: CASSLAGLAGYNEQFF.

This clonotype was counted only a few times. V gene TRBV3-1 combines with J gene TRBJ2-1; D is perhaps TRBD1 or TRBD2 (5 bases each). Germline assignment: CDR1 LGHDT and CDR2 YNNKEL (reference sequence). This CDR3 region has 15 residues. V was pared by 6 bases and J by 4 bases, with 16 bases between. CDR3 sequence reads: CASRLGRTLYNEQFF. CDR3 coding DNA: TGTGCCAGCAGGCTGGGACGGACTTTATACAATGAGCAGTTCTTC.

This clonotype showed up just a few times. The chain is built from TRBV12-3 or TRBV12-4 and TRBJ1-2, with 7 positions matching TRBD1. The CDR3 totals 13 residues. J lost 5 bases, V lost 5 bases, and 5 bases had no gene match. The CDR3 region is CASSVQGKYGYTF. The CDR3 DNA is TGTGCCAGCAGTGTACAGGGGAAGTATGGCTACACCTTC.

This clonotype has just a few counts. The rearrangement uses TRBV20-1 and TRBJ2-1; 11 bases are a match to TRBD2. The germline V gene encodes CDR1 DFQATT and CDR2 SNEGSKA (reference sequence). This CDR3 has 12 amino acids. With 6 bases clipped from V and 8 bases from J, the junction kept 3 bases outside the gene matches. DNA for the CDR3: TGCAGTGCCCCGACTAGCGGGGATGAGCAGTTCTTC. Residues: CSAPTSGDEQFF.

Regarding this clonotype: An end of the junction does not agree with germline; a read error may underlie this. The chain joins TRBV6-5 to TRBJ1-2; D gene unclear. Germline CDR1 and CDR2: MNHEY and SVGAGI. The CDR3 has 12 amino acids. The DNA for the CDR3 is TGTTCCAGCAGGCCGGTTGGCTATGGCTACACCTTC. It encodes CSSRPVGYGYTF.

V is TRBV24-1 and J is TRBJ2-2; weak D call: TRBD2 (5 bases). From germline, CDR1 is KGHDR and CDR2 SFDVKD. The CDR3 sequence is 12 residues long. Trimming cost V 7 bases and J 5 bases, with 7 bases left between them. DNA of the CDR3: TGTGCCACCAGAACGGGGACCGGGGAGCTGTTTTTT. Translation: CATRTGTGELFF.

The V call is TRBV7-8, the J call TRBJ1-5, with D possibly being TRBD1 (5 bases). The V gene lost 4 bases and the J gene lost 6 bases, with 13 bases spanning the gap. CDR1 is SGHVS, CDR2 FQNEAQ, per germline. The CDR3 has 14 residues. CDR3 DNA sequence: TGTGCCAGCAGCTGGCAGACAGTGGGTCAGCCCCAGCATTTT. Amino acid sequence: CASSWQTVGQPQHF.

There are many counts of this clonotype. The chain links TRBV5-1 to TRBJ2-7; D possibly corresponds to TRBD1 (6 bases). V dropped 8 bases and J dropped 5 bases, with 17 bases sitting between them. CDR1 and CDR2 from the germline V gene are SGHRS and YFSETQ. This CDR3 is built from 13 residues. The CDR3: CASTRSRGHEQYF. CDR3 DNA sequence: TGCGCCAGTACAAGAAGCAGGGGACACGAGCAGTACTTC. The full variable domain, rest sourced from reference TRBV5-1 and TRBJ2-7, is KAGVTQTPRYLIKTRGQQVTLSCSPISGHRSVSWYQQTPGQGLQFLFEYFSETQRNKGNFPGRFSGRQFSNSRSEMNVSTLELGDSALYLCASTRSRGHEQYFGPGTRLTVT.

This clonotype was recorded at least ten times. The genes are TRBV5-1 and TRBJ2-7; D is uncertain. The CDR3 consists of 12 residues. Trimming removed 0 bases from V and 5 bases from J, with 6 bases in between. Germline V gene lookup returns CDR1 SGHRS and CDR2 YFSETQ. The CDR3 sequence: CASSLGRDEQYF. CDR3 coding DNA: TGCGCCAGCAGCTTGGGAAGGGACGAGCAGTACTTC.

This clonotype was counted only a few times. The rearrangement links TRBV12-3 or TRBV12-4 to TRBJ2-7; no firm D call. CDR3 length: 14 residues. V dropped 3 bases and J dropped 3 bases, with 12 bases sitting between them. The CDR3 protein is CASSFGQQSYEQYF. The DNA for the CDR3 is TGTGCCAGCAGTTTCGGGCAGCAGAGCTACGAGCAGTACTTC.

This clonotype was recorded a few times. This chain connects TRBV10-2 to TRBJ1-3; possibly TRBD1 for D (5 bases). The CDR3 extends over 14 amino acids. Germline V gives CDR1 WSHSY, CDR2 SAAADI. Trimming removed 6 bases at V and 4 bases at J, with 13 bases between. CDR3 nucleotides: TGCGCCAGCAGGCCCCAGGGAATCGGAAACACCATATATTTT. Translating gives CASRPQGIGNTIYF.

This clonotype was recorded many times. The chain joins TRBV6-5 to TRBJ2-1; 7 positions match TRBD1. The junction had 4 bases not matched to a gene; V was cut back by 2 bases and J by 3 bases. The CDR3 runs to 15 residues. Germline-derived CDR1 and CDR2 are MNHEY and SVGAGI. This chain's CDR3 is CASSYETGFYNEQFF. CDR3 bases: TGTGCCAGCAGTTACGAGACAGGGTTCTACAATGAGCAGTTCTTC.

By proportion, this clonotype is medium-sized (0.01 to 0.1%). This rearrangement joins TRBV12-3 or TRBV12-4 to TRBJ2-2; weak D call: TRBD1 (7 bases). The V end was cut by 7 bases, the J end by 9 bases, with 18 bases between. This CDR3 has 14 amino acids. The CDR3 DNA sequence: TGTGCCAGCATTACCGGACAGGAGGGCCGGGAGCTGTTTTTT. Protein: CASITGQEGRELFF.

The table lists this clonotype with a few counts. The chain recombines TRBV5-5 with TRBJ1-6; 11 nucleotides line up with TRBD1. The CDR3 loop spans 15 amino acids. The V and J ends lost 4 bases and 8 bases, in that order; junction bases with no gene match: 5. Germline V CDR1 and CDR2: SGHKS, YYEKEE (reference sequence). CDR3 loop: CASSPGQGADSPLHF. In nucleotides, the CDR3 is TGTGCCAGCAGCCCCGGACAGGGGGCGGATTCACCCCTCCACTTT.

The chain links TRBV5-1 to TRBJ1-1; no definite D call. The germline CDR1 and CDR2 sequences are SGHRS and YFSETQ. The CDR3 contains 14 residues. V was cut by 1 base and J by 1 base, with 8 bases left in between. CDR3 residues: CASSLSAENTEAFF. Written as DNA, the CDR3 is TGCGCCAGCAGCTTGTCGGCGGAGAACACTGAAGCTTTCTTT. The full variable domain, with the rest looked up from reference TRBV5-1 and TRBJ1-1, is KAGVTQTPRYLIKTRGQQVTLSCSPISGHRSVSWYQQTPGQGLQFLFEYFSETQRNKGNFPGRFSGRQFSNSRSEMNVSTLELGDSALYLCASSLSAENTEAFFGQGTRLTVV.

This clonotype was detected ten times or more. The rearrangement links TRBV7-2 to TRBJ2-6; D remains ambiguous. Between the trimmed V and J ends, which lost 6 bases and 0 bases, there was a span of 6 bases. The germline V gene encodes CDR1 SGHTA and CDR2 FQGNSA. The CDR3 runs 14 residues. The CDR3 nucleotides read TGTGCCAGCAGGCAAAACTCTGGGGCCAACGTCCTGACTTTC. This translates into CASRQNSGANVLTF.

This clonotype was counted many times. This chain links TRBV7-9 with TRBJ1-5; 7 bases map to TRBD1. The CDR3 length is 14 residues. Germline trimming cut 1 base from V and 6 bases from J; bases unmatched to any gene: 3. CDR1 and CDR2 (germline): SEHNR, FQNEAQ (reference sequence). The CDR3 DNA reads TGTGCCAGCAGCTTAGGACAGGGAGGTCAGCCCCAGCATTTT. Protein sequence: CASSLGQGGQPQHF.